The 26 T cell receptor beta chains given below trace back to one sample, sequenced in a study of shared clonotypes between healthy human individuals. Naive CD8 cells lacked CD45RO, underwent positive selection for CCR7 and left out terminally differentiated effector memory CD45RA+ cells. Assay: immunoSEQ multiplex PCR; the TCRdb copy retains only in-frame clones and omits some. This table holds about 590,000 clones, roughly 95% found once. The sequenced sample was naive CD8+ T cells sorted from blood. The receptors stem from a woman in her twenties or thirties in good health.

The chain couples TRBV11-2 to TRBJ2-1; D is perhaps TRBD1 (6 bases). CDR3 length: 15 residues. The V gene's germline CDR1 is SGHAT and CDR2 FQNNGV. V was shortened by 5 bases and J by 5 bases, with 16 bases between the two germline ends. The CDR3 sequence is CASSPWLGANNEQFF. As DNA, the CDR3 is TGTGCCAGCAGCCCTTGGCTGGGGGCCAACAATGAGCAGTTCTTC.

The chain couples TRBV19 to TRBJ2-2; 7 bases line up with TRBD2. CDR3 length equals 15 residues. CDR1 is LNHDA, CDR2 SQIVND, per germline (reference sequence). V lost 2 bases, J lost 5 bases, and 5 bases stayed unmatched. CDR3: CASSIRRERTGELFF. The CDR3 DNA sequence: TGTGCCAGTAGTATAAGGCGGGAGAGGACCGGGGAGCTGTTTTTT.

This chain links TRBV4-1 with TRBJ1-4; D call uncertain. Germline-derived CDR1 and CDR2 are MGHRA and YSYEKL. Trimming cost V 0 bases and J 6 bases, with 20 bases left between them. This CDR3 comprises 18 residues. CDR3 bases: TGCGCCAGCAGCCAAGATTATCCTTTGCCAGCCAAGCATGAAAAACTGTTTTTT. This encodes CASSQDYPLPAKHEKLFF.

The genes are TRBV6-1 and TRBJ2-1, with 13 bases lining up with TRBD2. With V trimmed by 4 bases and J by 5 bases, 11 bases remained unmatched. Germline-derived CDR1 and CDR2 are MNHNS and SASEGT. This CDR3 has 18 residues. CDR3 region: CASSGSLLAGGVHNEQFF. DNA of the CDR3: TGTGCCAGCAGTGGTTCCTTACTAGCGGGAGGGGTTCACAATGAGCAGTTCTTC.

The chain employs TRBV5-4 and TRBJ2-3, with TRBD1 matching 7 bases. CDR3 size: 16 residues. Germline CDR1 reads SGHNT; CDR2 reads YYREEE (reference sequence). After removal of 4 bases from V and 7 bases from J, the junction contained 15 bases not matched to a gene. In nucleotides, the CDR3 is TGTGCCAGCAGCGTCCCAGGGGGAAGAGCTGCACATACGCAGTATTTT. Its translation is CASSVPGGRAAHTQYF. The variable domain in full, with the rest retrieved from reference TRBV5-4 and TRBJ2-3, is ETGVTQSPTHLIKTRGQQVTLRCSSQSGHNTVSWYQQALGQGPQFIFQYYREEENGRGNFPPRFSGLQFPNYSSELNVNALELDDSALYLCASSVPGGRAAHTQYFGPGTRLTVL.

The rearrangement uses TRBV5-1 and TRBJ2-2, with a tentative D call TRBD2 (6 bases). The CDR3 runs to 14 residues. V lost 1 base and J 5 bases, leaving 9 bases between the germline ends. Per germline, CDR1 SGHRS and CDR2 YFSETQ. DNA for the CDR3: TGCGCCAGCAGCTTGACGGGAGTGACCGGGGAGCTGTTTTTT. This sequence encodes CASSLTGVTGELFF.

The chain is built from TRBV28 and TRBJ2-1; the D gene is possibly TRBD2 (5 bases). V was cut by 6 bases and J by 6 bases, with 21 bases left in between. The CDR3 is 16 amino acids. Germline V gene data show CDR1 as MDHEN and CDR2 as SYDVKM. Written as DNA, the CDR3 is TGTGCCAGCAGAACACCCCTAGCAAAAAGGACCAATGAGCAGTTCTTC. As protein: CASRTPLAKRTNEQFF. Supplemented by reference TRBV28 and TRBJ2-1, the full variable domain reads DVKVTQSSRYLVKRTGEKVFLECVQDMDHENMFWYRQDPGLGLRLIYFSYDVKMKEKGDIPEGYSVSREKKERFSLILESASTNQTSMYLCASRTPLAKRTNEQFFGPGTRLTVL.

V is TRBV5-4 and J is TRBJ2-4; D remains unclear. V was clipped by 4 bases and J by 5 bases, with 7 bases between them. CDR3 length: 12 residues. Germline V CDR1 and CDR2: SGHNT, YYREEE (reference sequence). The CDR3 protein is CASSHPENIQYF. CDR3 DNA: TGTGCCAGCAGCCATCCAGAAAACATTCAGTACTTC.

The genes are TRBV11-2 and TRBJ2-3; 7 bases align to TRBD2. Trimming took 4 bases from V and 0 from J; bases not matched to a gene: 4. The CDR3 has 15 amino acids. CDR1 is SGHAT, CDR2 FQNNGV, per germline. Written as DNA, the CDR3 is TGTGCCAGCAGCTCTCTAGCGGAAAGCACAGATACGCAGTATTTT. As protein: CASSSLAESTDTQYF.

The rearrangement uses TRBV27 and TRBJ1-1, with D unclear. Germline CDR1 MNHEY, CDR2 SMNVEV (reference sequence). The CDR3 extends over 10 amino acids. Trimming left V 5 bases short and J 8 bases short, with 6 bases between. The CDR3 nucleotides read TGTGCCAGCAGTGCCACAGAAGCTTTCTTT. Encoded protein: CASSATEAFF.

The gene calls are TRBV7-2 and TRBJ2-1; TRBD2 agrees at 9 bases. CDR3 length equals 17 residues. Per the germline V gene, CDR1 is SGHTA and CDR2 is FQGNSA. V trimming: 5 bases; J trimming: 4 bases; junction bases outside the gene matches: 12. CDR3 sequence (DNA): TGTGCCAGCAGCCCCCTGCGGGGTAGCGGGAGTTACAATGAGCAGTTCTTC. This gives the protein CASSPLRGSGSYNEQFF.

The chain carries TRBV5-8 and TRBJ2-7; 10 nucleotides line up with TRBD1. Germline trimming cut 3 bases from V and 5 bases from J; bases unmatched to any gene: 8. CDR1 and CDR2 from the germline V gene are SGHTS and YDEGEE. The CDR3 is 15 amino acids. The CDR3 sequence: CASSSPTGGTDEQYF. In DNA, the CDR3 is TGTGCCAGCAGCTCCCCGACAGGGGGCACGGACGAGCAGTACTTC.

V gene TRBV14 combines with J gene TRBJ2-7; no reliable D call. The V end lost 3 bases, the J end lost 0 bases, and 9 bases lay between the germline ends. The CDR3 totals 14 residues. CDR1 and CDR2 (germline): SGHDN, FVKESK. CDR3 sequence (DNA): TGTGCCAGCAGCCAGAGCGCCTACTCCTACGAGCAGTACTTC. It encodes CASSQSAYSYEQYF. Drawing the rest from reference TRBV14 and TRBJ2-7, the complete variable domain is EAGVTQFPSHSVIEKGQTVTLRCDPISGHDNLYWYRRVMGKEIKFLLHFVKESKQDESGMPNNRFLAERTGGTYSTLKVQPAELEDSGVYFCASSQSAYSYEQYFGPGTRLTVT.

A word on this clone: Its ends do not fully match the called genes, so a read error is possible. The rearrangement links TRBV6-1 to TRBJ1-1; D is possibly TRBD1 (5 bases). Germline CDR1 is MNHNS and CDR2 is SASEGT. The CDR3 has 13 amino acids. As DNA, the CDR3 is TGTGCCAGCAGAGAAGGGGTGAGGACTGAAGCTTTCTTT. It specifies CASREGVRTEAFF.

The V gene is TRBV10-2, the J gene TRBJ2-3, with TRBD1 matching 11 bases. The CDR3 contains 16 residues. Germline assignment: CDR1 WSHSY and CDR2 SAAADI. V shed 8 bases, J shed 4 bases, and the junction held 11 bases outside the gene matches. The CDR3 protein is CASGSLGTGGADTQYF. CDR3 bases: TGCGCCAGCGGGTCCCTCGGGACAGGGGGGGCAGATACGCAGTATTTT.

With regard to this clone: Different DNA sequences within this sample yield the same CDR3. V and J are TRBV28 and TRBJ1-5; no definite D call. The V end lost 6 bases, the J end lost 4 bases, and 4 bases lay between the germline ends. Per the germline V gene, CDR1 is MDHEN and CDR2 is SYDVKM. The CDR3 consists of 11 residues. CDR3 loop: CASSPNQPQHF. In nucleotides, the CDR3 is TGTGCCAGCAGCCCTAATCAGCCCCAGCATTTT.

The V gene is TRBV21-1, the J gene TRBJ1-3; TRBD1, the table's D call, was not compared with the DNA. TRBV21-1 is noted as a pseudogene. The CDR3 has 16 amino acids. The CDR3, as DNA: TGTGCCAGCAGCAAAGGGGGCCCAACCGGGGGAAACACCATATATTTT. It codes for CASSKGGPTGGNTIYF.

This chain links TRBV5-1 with TRBJ1-2; no clear D. V dropped 0 bases and J dropped 0 bases, with 3 bases sitting between them. The CDR3 has 13 amino acids. Germline-derived CDR1 and CDR2 are SGHRS and YFSETQ. CDR3 sequence (DNA): TGCGCCAGCAGCTTGGTAGCTAACTATGGCTACACCTTC. As protein: CASSLVANYGYTF.

This chain links TRBV5-6 with TRBJ2-1; 9 nucleotides line up with TRBD2. The CDR3 loop spans 17 amino acids. With V trimmed by 2 bases and J by 2 bases, 8 bases remained unmatched. In germline, CDR1 is SGHDT, CDR2 YYEEEE. The CDR3 here is CASSFGSLAGTYNEQFF. The CDR3 nucleotides read TGTGCCAGCAGCTTTGGTAGCCTAGCGGGGACCTACAATGAGCAGTTCTTC.

The chain is built from TRBV11-2 and TRBJ2-4; 8 bases match TRBD2. The length of the CDR3 is 19 residues. The J segment lost 6 bases and the V segment lost 3 bases, leaving 19 bases of the junction unmatched. Germline V lookup: CDR1 SGHAT, CDR2 FQNNGV. The CDR3 nucleotides are TGTGCCAGCAGCTTTCCCCTATGGCGGGAGGCGGGCCCCATAAACATTCAGTACTTC. As protein: CASSFPLWREAGPINIQYF.

This chain links TRBV7-9 with TRBJ1-6; 8 bases agree with TRBD1. The CDR3 spans 17 residues. V was clipped by 4 bases and J by 7 bases; unmatched bases: 12. The germline gives CDR1 SEHNR, CDR2 FQNEAQ (reference sequence). The CDR3 loop is CASSSHGRGPGNSPLHF. The CDR3 DNA sequence: TGTGCCAGCAGCTCTCACGGCAGGGGGCCCGGAAATTCACCCCTCCACTTT.

The chain couples TRBV19 to TRBJ1-2, with 10 bases matching TRBD1. This CDR3 is built from 15 residues. In germline, CDR1 is LNHDA, CDR2 SQIVND (reference sequence). J lost 5 bases, V lost 5 bases, and 8 bases had no gene match. CDR3 residues: CASSWGQGMVYGYTF. The CDR3 nucleotides are TGTGCCAGTAGTTGGGGACAGGGGATGGTGTATGGCTACACCTTC.

The genes are TRBV5-1 and TRBJ2-1; TRBD2 might be the D (5 bases). Trimming removed 2 bases at V and 10 bases at J, with 13 bases between. This CDR3 region has 13 residues. The germline gives CDR1 SGHRS, CDR2 YFSETQ. The CDR3: CASSFLTGGEQFF. CDR3 bases: TGCGCCAGCAGCTTCCTAACTGGAGGAGAGCAGTTCTTC.

V and J are TRBV11-2 and TRBJ1-5; D may be TRBD1 (5 bases). Trimming stripped 2 bases from V and 3 bases from J, with 14 bases between. CDR1 and CDR2 (germline): SGHAT, FQNNGV. The CDR3 is made up of 16 amino acids. The chain's CDR3 is CASSLLAGQYNQPQHF. CDR3 in DNA: TGTGCCAGCAGCTTATTAGCGGGGCAGTACAATCAGCCCCAGCATTTT. The variable domain in full, with the rest retrieved from reference TRBV11-2 and TRBJ1-5, is EAGVAQSPRYKIIEKRQSVAFWCNPISGHATLYWYQQILGQGPKLLIQFQNNGVVDDSQLPKDRFSAERLKGVDSTLKIQPAKLEDSAVYLCASSLLAGQYNQPQHFGDGTRLSIL.

This clone occurred once. The rearrangement joins TRBV19 to TRBJ1-2; D is undetermined. Germline CDR1 LNHDA, CDR2 SQIVND (reference sequence). The CDR3 runs to 15 residues. Trimming cost V 0 bases and J 6 bases, with 14 bases left between them. The CDR3 sequence: CASSIDLETVHGYTF. The DNA of the CDR3 is TGTGCCAGTAGTATAGATCTAGAGACTGTCCATGGCTACACCTTC.

This rearrangement joins TRBV4-1 to TRBJ2-7; 9 nucleotides match TRBD2. The CDR3 totals 16 residues. Germline CDR1 and CDR2: MGHRA and YSYEKL. The junction had 8 bases not matched to a gene; V was cut back by 1 base and J by 4 bases. The chain's CDR3 is CASSQGVSGSRYEQYF. The CDR3 DNA is TGCGCCAGCAGCCAAGGCGTTAGCGGGAGTCGGTACGAGCAGTACTTC.